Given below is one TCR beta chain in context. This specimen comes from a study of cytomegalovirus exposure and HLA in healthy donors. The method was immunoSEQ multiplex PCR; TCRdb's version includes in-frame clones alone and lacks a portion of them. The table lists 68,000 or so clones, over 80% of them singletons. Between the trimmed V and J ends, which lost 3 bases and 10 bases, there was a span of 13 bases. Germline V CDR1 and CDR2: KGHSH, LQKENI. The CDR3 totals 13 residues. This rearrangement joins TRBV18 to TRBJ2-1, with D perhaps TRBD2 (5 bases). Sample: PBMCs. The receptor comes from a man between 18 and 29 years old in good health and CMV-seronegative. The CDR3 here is CASSPGAGGEQFF. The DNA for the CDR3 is TGTGCCAGCTCACCTGGTGCAGGAGGCGAGCAGTTCTTC.